Listed here are 10 T cell receptor beta chains from one sample, sequenced in a study of PD-L1 blockade in urothelial cancer. Sample time point: pretreatment peripheral blood. The data were produced by immunoSEQ multiplex PCR, yet TCRdb's version contains in-frame clones alone and is incomplete. The table shows more than 50,000 clones, with about 76% occurring only once. The source was PBMCs, collected around atezolizumab (anti-PD-L1) treatment. Receptor source: a man in his sixties or seventies with urothelial cancer.

This chain links TRBV5-5 with TRBJ1-2; no definite D call. V was clipped by 0 bases and J by 7 bases, with 10 bases between them. Germline V gene sequence: CDR1 SGHKS, CDR2 YYEKEE (reference sequence). The CDR3 totals 13 residues. DNA for the CDR3: TGTGCCAGCAGCTTGGACAGTCTCGCTGGCTACACCTTC. Encoded protein: CASSLDSLAGYTF.

This clone turned up a few times. The chain carries TRBV19 and TRBJ1-1; 8 bases match TRBD1. CDR3 size: 16 residues. V shed 5 bases and J 2 bases; nucleotides not matched to a gene: 10. From germline, CDR1 is LNHDA and CDR2 SQIVND (reference sequence). CDR3 amino acids: CASSVLRDRFNTEAFF. CDR3 sequence (DNA): TGTGCCAGTAGTGTCTTACGGGACAGGTTTAACACTGAAGCTTTCTTT.

The chain links TRBV5-4 to TRBJ1-2; 7 nucleotides line up with TRBD1. Germline lookup yields CDR1 SGHNT and CDR2 YYREEE (reference sequence). J gave up 0 bases and V 4 bases, and 3 bases lay outside the gene matches. The CDR3 length is 14 residues. CDR3 amino acids: CASSTGQSNYGYTF. Written as DNA, the CDR3 is TGTGCCAGCAGCACGGGACAGTCTAACTATGGCTACACCTTC.

This clone has a single count. The rearrangement joins TRBV27 to TRBJ2-3; 13 bases align to TRBD2. Losses at the gene ends were 4 bases for V and 6 bases for J; bases not matched to a gene: 4. Germline V CDR1 and CDR2: MNHEY, SMNVEV (reference sequence). The CDR3 has 15 amino acids. CDR3: CASSSTSGRMDTQYF. As DNA, the CDR3 is TGTGCCAGCAGTTCGACTAGCGGGAGGATGGATACGCAGTATTTT.

The gene calls are TRBV11-2 and TRBJ2-1; 8 positions agree with TRBD2. This CDR3 spans 16 amino acids. The V gene end was trimmed by 7 bases and the J gene end by 7 bases; junction bases not matched to a gene: 15. Germline CDR1 reads SGHAT; CDR2 reads FQNNGV. The CDR3 bases are TGTGCCAGCACCGGCGACGGGAGGGCCTATGAAAATGAGCAGTTCTTC. It is translated as CASTGDGRAYENEQFF.

This clone was detected many times. This chain connects TRBV5-1 to TRBJ2-1; D possibly corresponds to TRBD2 (5 bases). Germline CDR1 is SGHRS and CDR2 is YFSETQ. CDR3 length: 15 amino acids. Trimming removed 0 bases from V and 8 bases from J, with 15 bases in between. The CDR3 region has the DNA TGCGCCAGCAGCTTGGATGCTAGCAATCGGGATGAGCAGTTCTTC. Translated, it gives CASSLDASNRDEQFF. Using reference TRBV5-1 and TRBJ2-1 for the parts outside the CDR3, the full variable domain is KAGVTQTPRYLIKTRGQQVTLSCSPISGHRSVSWYQQTPGQGLQFLFEYFSETQRNKGNFPGRFSGRQFSNSRSEMNVSTLELGDSALYLCASSLDASNRDEQFFGPGTRLTVL.

This clone came up a few times. The rearrangement links TRBV2 to TRBJ1-1; 8 bases agree with TRBD1. The length of the CDR3 is 14 residues. V was clipped by 6 bases and J by 5 bases; unmatched bases: 8. Per germline, CDR1 SNHLY and CDR2 FYNNEI. CDR3 protein: CASSETGGWTEAFF. CDR3 sequence (DNA): TGTGCCAGCAGCGAAACAGGGGGATGGACTGAAGCTTTCTTT.

The V and J genes are TRBV29-1 and TRBJ2-3; TRBD1 agrees at 9 bases. Germline V gene lookup returns CDR1 SQVTM and CDR2 ANQGSEA. Unmatched junction bases numbered 2, after V lost 1 base and J lost 3 bases. CDR3 length: 14 residues. In DNA, the CDR3 is TGCAGCGTTGAAGTACAGGGGGCAACAGATACGCAGTATTTT. Protein: CSVEVQGATDTQYF.

The chain recombines TRBV5-1 with TRBJ1-5, with TRBD1 identical over 9 bases. Trimming at V came to 3 bases and at J to 7 bases, leaving 8 bases not matched to a gene. This CDR3 comprises 15 residues. The germline CDR1 and CDR2 sequences are SGHRS and YFSETQ. CDR3 sequence (DNA): TGCGCCAGCAGCTCCGGGACAGGGAGTGAACAGCCCCAGCATTTT. Encoded protein: CASSSGTGSEQPQHF.

The chain has TRBV5-4 and TRBJ1-4, with 10 bases matching TRBD1. With 4 bases clipped from V and 5 bases from J, the junction kept 2 bases outside the gene matches. This CDR3 is built from 14 residues. CDR1 and CDR2 (germline): SGHNT, YYREEE (reference sequence). CDR3 DNA: TGTGCCAGCAGCCAGGGACAGGGGAATGAAAAACTGTTTTTT. This translates into CASSQGQGNEKLFF. The whole variable domain, filled in from reference TRBV5-4 and TRBJ1-4, reads ETGVTQSPTHLIKTRGQQVTLRCSSQSGHNTVSWYQQALGQGPQFIFQYYREEENGRGNFPPRFSGLQFPNYSSELNVNALELDDSALYLCASSQGQGNEKLFFGSGTQLSVL.